This TCR beta chain was captured in a study of cytomegalovirus exposure and HLA in healthy donors. Study-wide points: Among TCR sequences, most were rare, though some public TCRs appeared in many donors.

A word on this clone: No antigen is known for it.

Sequenced by immunoSEQ multiplex PCR; TCRdb stores in-frame clones only, minus some. This table holds around 150,000 clones, about 90% found once. The donors were in the 120-subject validation cohort, distinct from the approximately 700-subject first cohort. CDR1 and CDR2 (germline): SGHRS, YFSETQ. This CDR3 has 17 residues. The V segment lost 1 base and the J segment 5 bases; nucleotides outside the gene matches: 12. The clonotype comes from a woman in her late teens or twenties in good health and CMV-seropositive. Sequenced material: PBMCs. V and J are TRBV5-1 and TRBJ2-3, with TRBD2 identical over 8 bases. CDR3 region: CASSLTVAGGPKDTQYF. The CDR3 nucleotides read TGCGCCAGCAGCTTGACGGTCGCGGGAGGACCCAAAGATACGCAGTATTTT.